These 12 T cell receptor beta chains originate from one sample sequenced in a study of beta chain features in type 1 diabetes. Reverse transcribing all isolated RNA meant expressed TCRB transcripts were sequenced. Clones were read by immunoSEQ multiplex PCR, and TCRdb kept only the in-frame ones, dropping some. The sample yields 38,000 or so clones, 50% to 75% seen once. The sample consisted of Tregs from blood. The receptors shown here come from a woman aged 25 to 39 in good health.

V usage is TRBV27 and J usage is TRBJ1-2; 8 bases line up with TRBD1. The CDR3 sequence is 14 residues long. The trim removed 1 base at V and 4 bases at J, leaving 2 bases unmatched. CDR1 is MNHEY and CDR2 is SMNVEV in the germline V gene (reference sequence). The CDR3 is CASSLFGQGYGYTF. The CDR3, as DNA: TGTGCCAGCAGTTTATTCGGACAGGGCTATGGCTACACCTTC.

The rearrangement joins TRBV4-3 to TRBJ2-2; D is uncertain. The germline V and J ends were trimmed by 1 base and 1 base, with 22 bases remaining between them. The CDR3 has 20 amino acids. The V gene's germline CDR1 is LGHNA and CDR2 YSLEER. The CDR3 protein is CASSQAPSSLGLENTGELFF. CDR3 coding DNA: TGCGCCAGCAGCCAAGCCCCTTCTTCGCTGGGTCTAGAGAACACCGGGGAGCTGTTTTTT.

The chain is built from TRBV19 and TRBJ2-1, with 9 positions matching TRBD2. Unmatched junction bases numbered 4, after V lost 4 bases and J lost 3 bases. CDR3 length equals 15 residues. Germline V gene lookup returns CDR1 LNHDA and CDR2 SQIVND (reference sequence). CDR3 in amino acids: CASSSGRAYYNEQFF. The CDR3 DNA follows: TGTGCCAGTAGTAGCGGGAGGGCCTACTACAATGAGCAGTTCTTC.

The V call is TRBV5-4, the J call TRBJ2-7; 9 positions match TRBD1. CDR1 is SGHNT, CDR2 YYREEE, per germline (reference sequence). The ends lost 5 bases at V and 5 bases at J; junction bases unmatched: 5. The CDR3 runs to 13 residues. The CDR3 DNA follows: TGTGCCAGCAGGTTCGGGACAGGGAACGAGCAGTACTTC. As protein: CASRFGTGNEQYF.

The chain combines TRBV29-1 with TRBJ2-1, with 12 bases fitting TRBD2. The CDR3 sequence is 15 residues long. V was clipped by 6 bases and J by 2 bases; unmatched bases: 5. Looked up from germline, CDR1 is SQVTM and CDR2 is ANQGSEA. CDR3 DNA sequence: TGCAGCGTCACGCTAGCGGGAGGGCCCTACAATGAGCAGTTCTTC. Amino acid sequence: CSVTLAGGPYNEQFF.

About this clone itself: The junction and the germline gene differ at one end; a read error may be behind it. The chain links TRBV7-2 to TRBJ1-1; 10 nucleotides agree with TRBD1. CDR3 length equals 15 residues. The germline CDR1 and CDR2 sequences are SGHTA and FQGNSA. This CDR3 reads CATSYRQGATGEAFF. The CDR3 bases are TGTGCCACCAGCTACCGACAGGGGGCGACCGGTGAAGCTTTCTTT. Combining the CDR3 with reference TRBV7-2 and TRBJ1-1 gives the whole variable domain GAGVSQSPSNKVTEKGKDVELRCDPISGHTALYWYRQSLGQGLEFLIYFQGNSAPDKSGLPSDRFSAERTGGSVSTLTIQRTQQEDSAVYLCATSYRQGATGEAFFGQGTRLTVV.

The chain combines TRBV6-1 with TRBJ2-1; 10 positions match TRBD2. The V segment lost 6 bases and the J segment 4 bases; nucleotides outside the gene matches: 3. CDR1 MNHNS and CDR2 SASEGT come from the germline V gene. The CDR3 is 14 residues long. CDR3 sequence reads: CASRLLAGYNEQFF. CDR3 bases: TGTGCCAGCAGACTACTAGCGGGATACAATGAGCAGTTCTTC.

The CDR3 loop reads CASSPSSGALYEQYF. In DNA form, the CDR3 reads TGTGCCAGCAGCCCCTCGAGCGGGGCCCTCTACGAGCAGTACTTC. The V call is TRBV11-2, the J call TRBJ2-7, with TRBD2 matching 7 bases. The CDR3 sequence is 15 residues long. CDR1 is SGHAT and CDR2 is FQNNGV in the germline V gene. Losses at the gene ends were 5 bases for V and 3 bases for J; bases not matched to a gene: 10. The entire variable domain, with the rest obtained from reference TRBV11-2 and TRBJ2-7, is as follows: EAGVAQSPRYKIIEKRQSVAFWCNPISGHATLYWYQQILGQGPKLLIQFQNNGVVDDSQLPKDRFSAERLKGVDSTLKIQPAKLEDSAVYLCASSPSSGALYEQYFGPGTRLTVT.

The V gene is TRBV5-1, the J gene TRBJ2-5; D is possibly TRBD2 (6 bases). Germline values: CDR1 SGHRS, CDR2 YFSETQ. The V and J ends lost 0 bases and 5 bases respectively, with 11 bases between them. The CDR3 extends over 14 amino acids. The CDR3 DNA is TGCGCCAGCAGCTTGGCTCTAGCGAGGGAGACCCAGTACTTC. Protein sequence: CASSLALARETQYF.

A single count supports this clone. This sequence joins TRBV11-2 and TRBJ2-5, with 7 bases identical to TRBD1. Germline CDR1 is SGHAT and CDR2 is FQNNGV. The CDR3 runs 16 residues. The V gene end was trimmed by 5 bases and the J gene end by 1 base; junction bases not matched to a gene: 10. In DNA form, the CDR3 reads TGTGCCAGCAGCCGGAGACAGGGACCGACCCAAGAGACCCAGTACTTC. Its protein is CASSRRQGPTQETQYF.

J is TRBJ2-3 and V is TRBV7-2; maybe TRBD1 (6 bases). V shed 5 bases and J shed 4 bases, with 22 bases lying between them. CDR3 length: 17 amino acids. CDR1 SGHTA and CDR2 FQGNSA come from the germline V gene. The CDR3 nucleotides read TGTGCCAGCAGCCCCGGGACACCTCTCGGAGTAGCAGATACGCAGTATTTT. Its protein product is CASSPGTPLGVADTQYF.

This chain joins TRBV7-2 and TRBJ2-3; 9 nucleotides match TRBD1. With V trimmed by 6 bases and J by 3 bases, 7 bases remained unmatched. Germline CDR1 is SGHTA and CDR2 is FQGNSA. The CDR3 contains 15 residues. This CDR3 reads CASSSIGTGTDTQYF. The CDR3 DNA reads TGTGCCAGCAGTTCCATAGGGACAGGGACAGATACGCAGTATTTT. The whole variable domain, filled in from reference TRBV7-2 and TRBJ2-3, reads GAGVSQSPSNKVTEKGKDVELRCDPISGHTALYWYRQSLGQGLEFLIYFQGNSAPDKSGLPSDRFSAERTGGSVSTLTIQRTQQEDSAVYLCASSSIGTGTDTQYFGPGTRLTVL.